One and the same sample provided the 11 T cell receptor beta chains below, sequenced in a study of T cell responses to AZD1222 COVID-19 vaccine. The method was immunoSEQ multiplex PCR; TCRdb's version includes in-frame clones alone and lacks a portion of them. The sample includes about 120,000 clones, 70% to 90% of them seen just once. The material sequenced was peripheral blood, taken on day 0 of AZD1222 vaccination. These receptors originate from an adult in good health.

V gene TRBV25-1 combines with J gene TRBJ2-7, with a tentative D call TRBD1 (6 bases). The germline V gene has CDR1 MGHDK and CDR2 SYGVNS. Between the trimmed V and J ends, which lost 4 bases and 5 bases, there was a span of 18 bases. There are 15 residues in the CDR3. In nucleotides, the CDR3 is TGTGCCAGCAGTGGTTCGACAGGCAAGGCCCACGAGCAGTACTTC. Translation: CASSGSTGKAHEQYF.

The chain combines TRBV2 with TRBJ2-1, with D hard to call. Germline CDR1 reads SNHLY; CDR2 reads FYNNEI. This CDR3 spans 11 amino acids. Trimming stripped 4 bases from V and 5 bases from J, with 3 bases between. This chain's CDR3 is CASSGNNEQFF. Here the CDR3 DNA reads TGTGCCAGCAGTGGGAACAATGAGCAGTTCTTC. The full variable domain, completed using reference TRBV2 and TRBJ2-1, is EPEVTQTPSHQVTQMGQEVILRCVPISNHLYFYWYRQILGQKVEFLVSFYNNEISEKSEIFDDQFSVERPDGSNFTLKIRSTKLEDSAMYFCASSGNNEQFFGPGTRLTVL.

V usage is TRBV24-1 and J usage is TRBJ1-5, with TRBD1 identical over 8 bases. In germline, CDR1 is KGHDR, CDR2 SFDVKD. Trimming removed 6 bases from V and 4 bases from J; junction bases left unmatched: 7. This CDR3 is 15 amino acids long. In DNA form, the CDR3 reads TGTGCCACCAGTTCCGGACAGGGTGGTAATCAGCCCCAGCATTTT. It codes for CATSSGQGGNQPQHF.

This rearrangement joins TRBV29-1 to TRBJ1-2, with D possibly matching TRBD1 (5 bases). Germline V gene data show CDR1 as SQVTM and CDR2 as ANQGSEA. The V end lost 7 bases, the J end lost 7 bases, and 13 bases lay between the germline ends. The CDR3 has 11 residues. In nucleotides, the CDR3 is TGCAGCGCTAGCAGGGTGGGTGGCTACACCTTC. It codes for CSASRVGGYTF.

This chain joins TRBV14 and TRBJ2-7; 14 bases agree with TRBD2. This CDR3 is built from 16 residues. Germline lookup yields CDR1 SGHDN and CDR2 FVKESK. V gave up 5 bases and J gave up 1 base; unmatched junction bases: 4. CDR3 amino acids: CASSGTSGSQSYEQYF. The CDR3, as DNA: TGTGCCAGCAGCGGGACTAGCGGGAGCCAATCCTACGAGCAGTACTTC. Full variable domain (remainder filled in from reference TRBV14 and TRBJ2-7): EAGVTQFPSHSVIEKGQTVTLRCDPISGHDNLYWYRRVMGKEIKFLLHFVKESKQDESGMPNNRFLAERTGGTYSTLKVQPAELEDSGVYFCASSGTSGSQSYEQYFGPGTRLTVT.

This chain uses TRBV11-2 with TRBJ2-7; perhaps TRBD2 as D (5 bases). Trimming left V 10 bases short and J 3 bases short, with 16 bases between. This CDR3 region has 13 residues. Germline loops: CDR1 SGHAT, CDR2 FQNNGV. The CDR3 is CATQTLTSYEQYF. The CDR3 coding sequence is TGTGCCACCCAGACACTTACTAGCTACGAGCAGTACTTC.

Written as DNA, the CDR3 is TGTGCCAGCAGTGCGGGACAGGGGGCAGGTTCACCCCTCCACTTT. It yields the protein CASSAGQGAGSPLHF. V gene TRBV27 combines with J gene TRBJ1-6, with 12 positions matching TRBD1. V gave up 5 bases and J gave up 9 bases; unmatched junction bases: 5. Germline loops: CDR1 MNHEY, CDR2 SMNVEV (reference sequence). The CDR3 has 15 residues.

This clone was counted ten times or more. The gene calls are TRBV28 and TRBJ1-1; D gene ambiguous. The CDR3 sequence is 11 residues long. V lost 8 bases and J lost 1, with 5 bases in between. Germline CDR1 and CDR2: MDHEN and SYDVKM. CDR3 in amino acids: CASVRNTEAFF. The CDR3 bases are TGTGCCAGCGTCCGGAACACTGAAGCTTTCTTT.

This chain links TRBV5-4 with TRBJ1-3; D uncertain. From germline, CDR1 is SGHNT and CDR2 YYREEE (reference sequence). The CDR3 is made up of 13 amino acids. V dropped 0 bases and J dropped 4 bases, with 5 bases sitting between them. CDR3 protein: CASSLAMGNTIYF. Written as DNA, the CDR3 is TGTGCCAGCAGCTTGGCGATGGGAAACACCATATATTTT. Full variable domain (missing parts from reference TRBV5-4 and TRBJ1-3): ETGVTQSPTHLIKTRGQQVTLRCSSQSGHNTVSWYQQALGQGPQFIFQYYREEENGRGNFPPRFSGLQFPNYSSELNVNALELDDSALYLCASSLAMGNTIYFGEGSWLTVV.

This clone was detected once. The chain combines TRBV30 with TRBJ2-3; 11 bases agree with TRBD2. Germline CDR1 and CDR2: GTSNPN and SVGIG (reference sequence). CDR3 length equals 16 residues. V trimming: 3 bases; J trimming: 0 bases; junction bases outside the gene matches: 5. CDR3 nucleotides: TGTGCCTGGAGCCCAGGGACTAGCGGCAGCACAGATACGCAGTATTTT. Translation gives CAWSPGTSGSTDTQYF.

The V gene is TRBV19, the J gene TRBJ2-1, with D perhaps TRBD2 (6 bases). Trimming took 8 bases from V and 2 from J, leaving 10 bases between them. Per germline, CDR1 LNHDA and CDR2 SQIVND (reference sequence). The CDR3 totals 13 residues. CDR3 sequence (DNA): TGTGCCAGTGGGGCGGGAACCTACAATGAGCAGTTCTTC. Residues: CASGAGTYNEQFF.